This TCR beta chain was documented in a study of blood T cells in healthy people across ages. Whole-study findings and limits: Age advanced and TCR beta diversity per million T cells fell, roughly linearly.

Alongside a J-beta primer mix, a sample-barcoded 5' primer served in a second PCR lasting roughly 7 to 12 cycles. TCRdb fed the 5' RACE reads into MiXCR, producing one record per CDR3 protein. The table shows 1.5 million to 2 million distinct CDR3 sequences, with under 30% occurring only once. About this clonotype itself: The antigen is undetermined. The germline gene is not matched at one end of the junction; a read error may be the cause.

This CDR3 contains 16 residues. CDR1 is MNHEY, CDR2 SMNVEV, per germline (reference sequence). This TCR came from a woman aged 25 to 39 in good health. Sequenced material: blood. The chain joins TRBV27 to TRBJ2-2, with TRBD2 identical over 8 bases. CDR3 sequence: CASSPNSGIATGGLFF. As DNA, the CDR3 is TGTGCCAGCAGCCCTAATAGCGGGATAGCCACCGGGGGGCTGTTTTTT.